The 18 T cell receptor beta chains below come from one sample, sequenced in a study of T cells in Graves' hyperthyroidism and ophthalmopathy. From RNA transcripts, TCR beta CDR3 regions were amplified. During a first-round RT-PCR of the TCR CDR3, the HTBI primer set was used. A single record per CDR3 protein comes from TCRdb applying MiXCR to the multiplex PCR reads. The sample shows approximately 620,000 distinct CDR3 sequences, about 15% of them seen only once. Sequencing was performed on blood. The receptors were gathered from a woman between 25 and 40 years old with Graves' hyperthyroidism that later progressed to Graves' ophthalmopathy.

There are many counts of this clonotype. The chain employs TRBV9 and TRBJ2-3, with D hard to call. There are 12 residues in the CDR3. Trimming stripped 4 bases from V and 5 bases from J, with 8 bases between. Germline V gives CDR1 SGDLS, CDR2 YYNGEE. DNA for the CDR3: TGTGCCAGCAGCTCACTACAAGATACGCAGTATTTT. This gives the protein CASSSLQDTQYF.

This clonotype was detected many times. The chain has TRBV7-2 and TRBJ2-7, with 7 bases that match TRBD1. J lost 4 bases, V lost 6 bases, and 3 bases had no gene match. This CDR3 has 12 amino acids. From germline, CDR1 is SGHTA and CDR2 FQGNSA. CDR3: CASSRQGYEQYF. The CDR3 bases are TGTGCCAGCAGTCGACAGGGATACGAGCAGTACTTC.

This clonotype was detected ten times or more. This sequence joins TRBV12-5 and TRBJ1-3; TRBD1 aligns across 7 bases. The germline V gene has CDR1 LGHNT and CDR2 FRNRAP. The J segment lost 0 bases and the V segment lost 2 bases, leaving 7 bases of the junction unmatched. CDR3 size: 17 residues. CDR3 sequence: CASGLIRDSFSGNTIYF. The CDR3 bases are TGTGCTAGTGGTTTGATTAGGGACAGCTTCTCTGGAAACACCATATATTTT.

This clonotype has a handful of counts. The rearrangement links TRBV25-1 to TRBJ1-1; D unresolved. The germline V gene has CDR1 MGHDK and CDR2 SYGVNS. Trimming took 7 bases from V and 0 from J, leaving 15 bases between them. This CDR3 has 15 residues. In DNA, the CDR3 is TGTGCCAGCACCGAAAGAGGACCCTTGAACACTGAAGCTTTCTTT. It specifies CASTERGPLNTEAFF.

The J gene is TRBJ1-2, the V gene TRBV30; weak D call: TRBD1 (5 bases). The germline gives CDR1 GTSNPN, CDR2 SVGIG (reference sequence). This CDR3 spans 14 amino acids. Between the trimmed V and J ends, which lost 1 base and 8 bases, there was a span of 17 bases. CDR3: CAWSAGTAGFGYTF. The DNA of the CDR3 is TGTGCCTGGAGTGCGGGGACGGCTGGATTCGGCTACACCTTC.

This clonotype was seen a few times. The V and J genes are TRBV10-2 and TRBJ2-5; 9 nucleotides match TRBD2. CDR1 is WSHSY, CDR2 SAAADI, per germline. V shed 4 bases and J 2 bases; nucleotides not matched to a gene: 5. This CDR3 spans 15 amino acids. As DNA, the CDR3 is TGCGCCAGCAGTGTGACTAGCGGCTCTCAAGAGACCCAGTACTTC. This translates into CASSVTSGSQETQYF.

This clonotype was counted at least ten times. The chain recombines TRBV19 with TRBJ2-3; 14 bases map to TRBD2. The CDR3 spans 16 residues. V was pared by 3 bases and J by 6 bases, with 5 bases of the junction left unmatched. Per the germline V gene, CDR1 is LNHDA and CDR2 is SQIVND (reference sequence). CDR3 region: CASSITGLAGEDTQYF. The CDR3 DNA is TGTGCCAGTAGTATTACGGGACTAGCGGGAGAGGATACGCAGTATTTT.

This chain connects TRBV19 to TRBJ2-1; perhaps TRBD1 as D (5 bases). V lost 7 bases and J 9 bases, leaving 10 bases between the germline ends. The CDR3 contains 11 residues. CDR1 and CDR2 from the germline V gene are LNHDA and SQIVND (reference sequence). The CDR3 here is CASTGWSEQFF. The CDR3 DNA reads TGTGCCAGTACAGGGTGGAGTGAGCAGTTCTTC.

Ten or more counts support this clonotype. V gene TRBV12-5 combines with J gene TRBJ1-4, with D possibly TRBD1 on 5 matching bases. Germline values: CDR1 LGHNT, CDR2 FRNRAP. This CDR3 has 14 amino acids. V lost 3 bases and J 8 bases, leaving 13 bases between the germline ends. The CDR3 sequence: CASGFSGPGEKLFF. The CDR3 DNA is TGTGCTAGTGGTTTCTCAGGGCCTGGGGAAAAACTGTTTTTT.

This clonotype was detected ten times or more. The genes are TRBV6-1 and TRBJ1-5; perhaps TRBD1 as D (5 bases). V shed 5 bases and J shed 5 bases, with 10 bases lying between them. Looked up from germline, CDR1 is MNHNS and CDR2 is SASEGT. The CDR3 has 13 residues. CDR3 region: CASSWGRDQPQHF. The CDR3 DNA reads TGTGCCAGCAGTTGGGGCCGAGATCAGCCCCAGCATTTT.

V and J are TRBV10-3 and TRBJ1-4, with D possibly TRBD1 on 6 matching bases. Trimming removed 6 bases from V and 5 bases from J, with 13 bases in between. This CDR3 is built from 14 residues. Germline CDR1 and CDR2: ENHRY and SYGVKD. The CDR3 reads CAIRGTDRNEKLFF. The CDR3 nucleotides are TGTGCCATCAGGGGAACGGACAGAAATGAAAAACTGTTTTTT.

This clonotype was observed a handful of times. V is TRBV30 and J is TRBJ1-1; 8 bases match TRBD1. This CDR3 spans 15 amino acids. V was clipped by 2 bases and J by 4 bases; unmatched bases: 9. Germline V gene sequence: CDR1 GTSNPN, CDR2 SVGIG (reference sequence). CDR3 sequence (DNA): TGTGCCTGGAGTTCCTTGACAGGGGTTTTCACTGAAGCTTTCTTT. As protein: CAWSSLTGVFTEAFF.

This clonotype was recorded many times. The CDR3 loop reads CSARDTGSDTQYF. The CDR3, as DNA: TGCAGTGCTCGGGACACCGGGAGCGATACGCAGTATTTT. The V gene is TRBV20-1, the J gene TRBJ2-3; possibly TRBD1 or TRBD2 for D (6 bases each). Looked up from germline, CDR1 is DFQATT and CDR2 is SNEGSKA (reference sequence). The CDR3 is 13 residues long. Trimming took off 5 bases at V and 6 bases at J, with 15 bases between the two ends.

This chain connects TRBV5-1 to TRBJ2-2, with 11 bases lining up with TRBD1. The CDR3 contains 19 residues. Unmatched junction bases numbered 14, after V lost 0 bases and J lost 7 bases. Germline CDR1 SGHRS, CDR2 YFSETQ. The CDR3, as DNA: TGCGCCAGCAGCTTGGGCCCGTCAGGACAGGGGGCGAAAGACGGGGAGCTGTTTTTT. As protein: CASSLGPSGQGAKDGELFF.

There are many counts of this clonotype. The DNA of the CDR3 is TGTGCCAGCATCAGGGGGAACACTGAAGCTTTCTTT. It is translated as CASIRGNTEAFF. The chain uses TRBV7-9 and TRBJ1-1; weak D call: TRBD1 (6 bases). V was cut by 7 bases and J by 1 base, with 7 bases left in between. CDR1 SEHNR and CDR2 FQNEAQ come from the germline V gene (reference sequence). The CDR3 has 12 amino acids.

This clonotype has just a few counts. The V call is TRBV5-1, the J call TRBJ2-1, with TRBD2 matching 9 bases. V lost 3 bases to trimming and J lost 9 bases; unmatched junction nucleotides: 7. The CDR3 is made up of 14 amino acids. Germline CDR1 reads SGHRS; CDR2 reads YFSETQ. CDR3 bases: TGCGCCAGCAGCTATAGCGGGAGTTGGTTTGAGCAGTTCTTC. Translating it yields CASSYSGSWFEQFF.

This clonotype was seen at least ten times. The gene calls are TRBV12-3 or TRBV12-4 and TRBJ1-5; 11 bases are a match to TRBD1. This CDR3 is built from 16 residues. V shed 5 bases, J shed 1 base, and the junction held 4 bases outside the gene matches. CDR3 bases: TGTGCCAGCAGTCGGGGACAGGGGGTGAGCAATCAGCCCCAGCATTTT. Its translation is CASSRGQGVSNQPQHF.

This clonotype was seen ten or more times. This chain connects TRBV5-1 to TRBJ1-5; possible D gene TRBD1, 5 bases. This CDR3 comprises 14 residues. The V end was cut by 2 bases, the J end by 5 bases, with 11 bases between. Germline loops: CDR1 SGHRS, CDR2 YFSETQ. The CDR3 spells CASSFGGVDQPQHF. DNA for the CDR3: TGCGCCAGCAGCTTCGGGGGGGTCGATCAGCCCCAGCATTTT. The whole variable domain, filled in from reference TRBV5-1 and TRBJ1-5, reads KAGVTQTPRYLIKTRGQQVTLSCSPISGHRSVSWYQQTPGQGLQFLFEYFSETQRNKGNFPGRFSGRQFSNSRSEMNVSTLELGDSALYLCASSFGGVDQPQHFGDGTRLSIL.